A selection of T cell receptor beta chains follows, all from one sample in a study of OX40 agonist ivuxolimab in advanced cancers. Only in-frame clones appear in the TCRdb table, and some are missing; sequencing was by immunoSEQ multiplex PCR. Here the sample spans tens of thousands of clones, more than 85% being singletons. This material consisted of CD4+ or CD8+ T cells sorted from blood, taken in a trial of the OX40 agonist ivuxolimab. The source of these receptors is an adult with an advanced solid tumor such as melanoma, head and neck, liver or kidney cancer. Both conserved end residues are part of each CDR3. The order of the fields is J gene, clone size, V gene, D gene, CDR3 DNA, CDR3 protein. A D gene is named only where the DNA matches it firmly. The listing skips clone size in some rows; elsewhere it reads once, few, many or a size class.

J: TRBJ1-3; size: -; V: TRBV4-1; D: -; DNA: TGCGCCAGCAGCCAAGATGAAGGCTCTGGAAACACCATATATTTT; CDR3: CASSQDEGSGNTIYF
J: TRBJ2-1; size: -; V: TRBV5-6; D: -; DNA: TGTGCCAGCAGCTCCGGGAGACAGATCAATGAGCAGTTCTTC; CDR3: CASSSGRQINEQFF
J: TRBJ1-2; size: -; V: TRBV11-2; D: TRBD1; DNA: TGTGCCAGCAGCTTAGAATACTCTGGGACAGGGGTTCTTGGCTACACCTTC; CDR3: CASSLEYSGTGVLGYTF
J: TRBJ2-2; size: once; V: TRBV27; D: TRBD2; DNA: TGTGCCAGCACCCGCGGGACTATGGGAACCGGGGAGCTGTTTTTT; CDR3: CASTRGTMGTGELFF
J: TRBJ2-3; size: few; V: TRBV6-4; D: TRBD2; DNA: TGTGCCAGCAGTTTCGAGGCGGGGGGCGCTGGCACAGATACGCAGTATTTT; CDR3: CASSFEAGGAGTDTQYF
J: TRBJ1-1; size: few; V: TRBV9; D: -; DNA: TGTGCCAGCAGCGTAGCCCTTGGGGGACAGAACACTGAAGCTTTCTTT; CDR3: CASSVALGGQNTEAFF
J: TRBJ1-2; size: -; V: TRBV2; D: -; DNA: TGTGCCAGCAGACGTTTGGGGGACCTCTATGGCTACACCTTC; CDR3: CASRRLGDLYGYTF
J: TRBJ1-2; size: -; V: TRBV14; D: TRBD1; DNA: TGTGCCAGCAGCCAAGAGACAGGGCTTGACTATGGCTACACCTTC; CDR3: CASSQETGLDYGYTF
J: TRBJ2-1; size: -; V: TRBV27; D: -; DNA: TGTGCCAGCAGTTTATCGTACCAGGGAGGATACAATGAGCAGTTCTTC; CDR3: CASSLSYQGGYNEQFF
J: TRBJ1-1; size: -; V: TRBV6-6; D: TRBD1; DNA: TGTGCCAGCAGTACAGGGGGGAGCACTGAAGCTTTCTTT; CDR3: CASSTGGSTEAFF
J: TRBJ2-5; size: -; V: TRBV29-1; D: -; DNA: TGCAGCGTTTTGATTCCGGGGGAGGAGACCCAGTACTTC; CDR3: CSVLIPGEETQYF
J: TRBJ1-3; size: few; V: TRBV4-1; D: TRBD1; DNA: TGCGCCAGCAGCCAACCTAACAGGGGTTCTGGAAACACCATATATTTT; CDR3: CASSQPNRGSGNTIYF
J: TRBJ1-1; size: -; V: TRBV12-5; D: -; DNA: TGTGCTAGTGGTTTGCCCCGGGACCCCTGGGCGGCTTTCTTT; CDR3: CASGLPRDPWAAFF
J: TRBJ2-1; size: -; V: TRBV5-6; D: TRBD1; DNA: TGTGCCAGCAGCCGGGACAGATTTAGCTCCTACAATGAGCAGTTCTTC; CDR3: CASSRDRFSSYNEQFF
J: TRBJ2-6; size: -; V: TRBV10-3; D: TRBD1; DNA: TGTGCCATCAGTGAGATGTGGCAGGGGGCCCGGGAGAGCAGCTCTGGGGCCAACGTCCTGACTTTC; CDR3: CAISEMWQGARESSSGANVLTF
J: TRBJ2-2; size: -; V: TRBV7-2; D: TRBD2; DNA: TGTGCCAGCAGCTTAACAGCGGGGGTAGCTCGAGGGTTCGGGGAGCTGTTTTTT; CDR3: CASSLTAGVARGFGELFF
J: TRBJ2-7; size: -; V: TRBV5-6; D: -; DNA: TGTGCCAGCAGCTTGGTGAGCTCCTACGAGCAGTACTTC; CDR3: CASSLVSSYEQYF
J: TRBJ1-5; size: -; V: TRBV5-1; D: -; DNA: TGCGCCAGCAGCTTGGCGGGACTCCCGAATCAGCCCCAGCATTTT; CDR3: CASSLAGLPNQPQHF
J: TRBJ2-7; size: -; V: TRBV10-3; D: -; DNA: TGTGCCATCAGTGAAGTATGGACGGGGAGCTCCTACGAGCAGTACTTC; CDR3: CAISEVWTGSSYEQYF
J: TRBJ1-1; size: -; V: TRBV9; D: TRBD1; DNA: TGTGCCAGCAGCGTAGGGGGGACAGGGAACACTGAAGCTTTCTTT; CDR3: CASSVGGTGNTEAFF
J: TRBJ1-1; size: -; V: TRBV5-1; D: TRBD1; DNA: TGCGCCAGCAGCTGGGAACCCGGGACAGCGTACACTGAAGCTTTCTTT; CDR3: CASSWEPGTAYTEAFF
J: TRBJ1-2; size: -; V: TRBV20-1; D: -; DNA: TGCAGTGCTAGTCCCGAACTGGGCTACACCTTC; CDR3: CSASPELGYTF
J: TRBJ2-5; size: -; V: TRBV9; D: -; DNA: TGTGCCAGCAGCACCCGTGAGGATTTGGAGTTTAAGACCCAGTACTTC; CDR3: CASSTREDLEFKTQYF
J: TRBJ1-2; size: -; V: TRBV5-5; D: -; DNA: TGTGCCAGCAGCTCTCACATTTCCGTCCCCTCCTATGGCTACACCTTC; CDR3: CASSSHISVPSYGYTF
J: TRBJ1-1; size: -; V: TRBV7-9; D: TRBD1; DNA: TGTGCCAGCACCCACAGGGGCCTTAACACTGAAGCTTTCTTT; CDR3: CASTHRGLNTEAFF
J: TRBJ2-5; size: -; V: TRBV7-9; D: -; DNA: TGTGCCAGCAGCCCGCCGAGGCAAGAGACCCAGTACTTC; CDR3: CASSPPRQETQYF
J: TRBJ1-1; size: -; V: TRBV2; D: -; DNA: TGTGCCAGCAGTGAGCGGGCGGAGAACACTGAAGCTTTCTTT; CDR3: CASSERAENTEAFF
J: TRBJ2-3; size: few; V: TRBV10-1; D: TRBD2; DNA: TGCGCCAGCAGTGAGTCGCTAGCGGGGGGCACAGATACGCAGTATTTT; CDR3: CASSESLAGGTDTQYF
J: TRBJ2-3; size: -; V: TRBV27; D: -; DNA: TGTGCCAGCAGTTTCATCGGCACCCATAGCACAGATACGCAGTATTTT; CDR3: CASSFIGTHSTDTQYF
J: TRBJ1-3; size: -; V: TRBV27; D: -; DNA: TGTGCCACCAGACCGGCCGGGTTGGGATCAGACACCATATATTTT; CDR3: CATRPAGLGSDTIYF
J: TRBJ2-1; size: -; V: TRBV6-4; D: TRBD1; DNA: TGTGCCAGCAGCCTGAGACAGGGGGCATGGAATGAGCAGTTCTTC; CDR3: CASSLRQGAWNEQFF
J: TRBJ1-2; size: once; V: TRBV5-8; D: -; DNA: TGTGCCAGCAGCTTGGACGGCGTCTATGGCTACACCTTC; CDR3: CASSLDGVYGYTF
J: TRBJ1-4; size: -; V: TRBV23-1; D: -; DNA: TGCGCCAGCAGTCACACACCGGGACTACCGGGGACTAATGAAAAACTGTTTTTT; CDR3: CASSHTPGLPGTNEKLFF
J: TRBJ2-1; size: -; V: TRBV10-3; D: TRBD2; DNA: TGTGCCATCAGTGAGTTAAGAGGACTAGCGAGCACCTACAATGAGCAGTTCTTC; CDR3: CAISELRGLASTYNEQFF
J: TRBJ2-1; size: -; V: TRBV6-1; D: -; DNA: TGTGCCAGCAGTGACTTCGGCTCAGGGGCCAATGAGCAGTTCTTC; CDR3: CASSDFGSGANEQFF
J: TRBJ2-2; size: -; V: TRBV2; D: TRBD2; DNA: TGTGCCAGCAGTGACCTAGCGGGGGAGGGGCCCGGGGAGCTGTTTTTT; CDR3: CASSDLAGEGPGELFF
J: TRBJ2-7; size: -; V: TRBV4-1; D: TRBD2; DNA: TGCGCCAGCAGCCAGACTAGCGGGTCCTACGAGCAGTACTTC; CDR3: CASSQTSGSYEQYF